This is a list of T cell receptor beta chains from one sample in a study of shared clonotypes between healthy human individuals. The repertoire was sequenced with immunoSEQ multiplex PCR; TCRdb's copy has only in-frame clones and lacks some. The sample lists some 1,400,000 clones; roughly 95% were seen once. Material for sequencing was naive CD4+ T cells sorted from blood. These receptors all stem from a man aged 30 to 45 in good health. The CDR3 runs from the conserved cysteine through the conserved F or W. Fields, in order: J gene, V gene, D gene, clone size, CDR3 protein, CDR3 DNA. A D gene is named only where the DNA matches it firmly. Rows give clone size only sometimes, using once, few, many, or a class for an expanded clone.

TRBJ1-5 TRBV28 - - CASSEWRPNQPQHF TGTGCCAGCAGTGAGTGGAGGCCCAATCAGCCCCAGCATTTT
TRBJ2-2 TRBV5-1 TRBD2 once CASSLATPPGLIAGTGELFF TGCGCCAGCAGCTTGGCCACCCCGCCCGGGCTGATAGCGGGAACCGGGGAGCTGTTTTTT
TRBJ1-3 TRBV5-1 - once CASSRDDGNTIYF TGCGCCAGTTCTAGGGACGATGGAAACACCATATATTTT
TRBJ2-3 TRBV9 - - CASSVRGSTDTQYF TGTGCCAGCAGCGTTCGGGGCAGCACAGATACGCAGTATTTT
TRBJ2-1 TRBV28 TRBD1 - CAIGGTAQANEQFF TGTGCCATCGGTGGGACAGCGCAAGCCAATGAGCAGTTCTTC
TRBJ2-5 TRBV29-1 TRBD2 once CSVEGVAGVRETQYF TGCAGCGTTGAAGGGGTAGCGGGAGTACGGGAGACCCAGTACTTC
TRBJ1-1 TRBV7-3 - - CASSLTPGDMNTEAFF TGTGCCAGCAGCTTAACCCCAGGGGATATGAACACTGAAGCTTTCTTT
TRBJ2-7 TRBV13 - - CASTQKGYEQYF TGTGCCAGCACCCAAAAAGGATACGAGCAGTACTTC
TRBJ2-5 TRBV15 - - CATSRDVRGEETQYF TGTGCCACCAGCAGAGATGTCAGGGGAGAAGAGACCCAGTACTTC
TRBJ2-3 TRBV5-4 - - CASSSMTGDHLSSTDTQYF TGTGCCAGCAGCTCTATGACGGGGGACCATCTATCTAGCACAGATACGCAGTATTTT
TRBJ2-3 TRBV25-1 TRBD1 - CASSGIRGLFTDTQYF TGTGCCAGCAGTGGTATCAGGGGGCTGTTCACAGATACGCAGTATTTT
TRBJ2-7 TRBV28 - once CASSPGGQGPLWEQYF TGTGCCAGCAGTCCCGGTGGGCAGGGGCCTCTTTGGGAGCAGTACTTC
TRBJ1-5 TRBV28 - - CASSLVRRFSNQPQHF TGTGCCAGCAGTTTGGTCCGGAGGTTTAGCAATCAGCCCCAGCATTTT
TRBJ1-2 TRBV5-8 TRBD1 - CASSWRRDRTAANYGYTF TGTGCCAGCAGCTGGAGACGGGACAGGACTGCAGCTAACTATGGCTACACCTTC
TRBJ2-3 TRBV5-4 - - CASSQQGRGTDTQYF TGTGCCAGCAGCCAACAGGGTCGGGGCACAGATACGCAGTATTTT
TRBJ1-1 TRBV5-5 TRBD1 - CASSGTGGTEAFF TGTGCCAGCAGCGGGACAGGGGGCACTGAAGCTTTCTTT